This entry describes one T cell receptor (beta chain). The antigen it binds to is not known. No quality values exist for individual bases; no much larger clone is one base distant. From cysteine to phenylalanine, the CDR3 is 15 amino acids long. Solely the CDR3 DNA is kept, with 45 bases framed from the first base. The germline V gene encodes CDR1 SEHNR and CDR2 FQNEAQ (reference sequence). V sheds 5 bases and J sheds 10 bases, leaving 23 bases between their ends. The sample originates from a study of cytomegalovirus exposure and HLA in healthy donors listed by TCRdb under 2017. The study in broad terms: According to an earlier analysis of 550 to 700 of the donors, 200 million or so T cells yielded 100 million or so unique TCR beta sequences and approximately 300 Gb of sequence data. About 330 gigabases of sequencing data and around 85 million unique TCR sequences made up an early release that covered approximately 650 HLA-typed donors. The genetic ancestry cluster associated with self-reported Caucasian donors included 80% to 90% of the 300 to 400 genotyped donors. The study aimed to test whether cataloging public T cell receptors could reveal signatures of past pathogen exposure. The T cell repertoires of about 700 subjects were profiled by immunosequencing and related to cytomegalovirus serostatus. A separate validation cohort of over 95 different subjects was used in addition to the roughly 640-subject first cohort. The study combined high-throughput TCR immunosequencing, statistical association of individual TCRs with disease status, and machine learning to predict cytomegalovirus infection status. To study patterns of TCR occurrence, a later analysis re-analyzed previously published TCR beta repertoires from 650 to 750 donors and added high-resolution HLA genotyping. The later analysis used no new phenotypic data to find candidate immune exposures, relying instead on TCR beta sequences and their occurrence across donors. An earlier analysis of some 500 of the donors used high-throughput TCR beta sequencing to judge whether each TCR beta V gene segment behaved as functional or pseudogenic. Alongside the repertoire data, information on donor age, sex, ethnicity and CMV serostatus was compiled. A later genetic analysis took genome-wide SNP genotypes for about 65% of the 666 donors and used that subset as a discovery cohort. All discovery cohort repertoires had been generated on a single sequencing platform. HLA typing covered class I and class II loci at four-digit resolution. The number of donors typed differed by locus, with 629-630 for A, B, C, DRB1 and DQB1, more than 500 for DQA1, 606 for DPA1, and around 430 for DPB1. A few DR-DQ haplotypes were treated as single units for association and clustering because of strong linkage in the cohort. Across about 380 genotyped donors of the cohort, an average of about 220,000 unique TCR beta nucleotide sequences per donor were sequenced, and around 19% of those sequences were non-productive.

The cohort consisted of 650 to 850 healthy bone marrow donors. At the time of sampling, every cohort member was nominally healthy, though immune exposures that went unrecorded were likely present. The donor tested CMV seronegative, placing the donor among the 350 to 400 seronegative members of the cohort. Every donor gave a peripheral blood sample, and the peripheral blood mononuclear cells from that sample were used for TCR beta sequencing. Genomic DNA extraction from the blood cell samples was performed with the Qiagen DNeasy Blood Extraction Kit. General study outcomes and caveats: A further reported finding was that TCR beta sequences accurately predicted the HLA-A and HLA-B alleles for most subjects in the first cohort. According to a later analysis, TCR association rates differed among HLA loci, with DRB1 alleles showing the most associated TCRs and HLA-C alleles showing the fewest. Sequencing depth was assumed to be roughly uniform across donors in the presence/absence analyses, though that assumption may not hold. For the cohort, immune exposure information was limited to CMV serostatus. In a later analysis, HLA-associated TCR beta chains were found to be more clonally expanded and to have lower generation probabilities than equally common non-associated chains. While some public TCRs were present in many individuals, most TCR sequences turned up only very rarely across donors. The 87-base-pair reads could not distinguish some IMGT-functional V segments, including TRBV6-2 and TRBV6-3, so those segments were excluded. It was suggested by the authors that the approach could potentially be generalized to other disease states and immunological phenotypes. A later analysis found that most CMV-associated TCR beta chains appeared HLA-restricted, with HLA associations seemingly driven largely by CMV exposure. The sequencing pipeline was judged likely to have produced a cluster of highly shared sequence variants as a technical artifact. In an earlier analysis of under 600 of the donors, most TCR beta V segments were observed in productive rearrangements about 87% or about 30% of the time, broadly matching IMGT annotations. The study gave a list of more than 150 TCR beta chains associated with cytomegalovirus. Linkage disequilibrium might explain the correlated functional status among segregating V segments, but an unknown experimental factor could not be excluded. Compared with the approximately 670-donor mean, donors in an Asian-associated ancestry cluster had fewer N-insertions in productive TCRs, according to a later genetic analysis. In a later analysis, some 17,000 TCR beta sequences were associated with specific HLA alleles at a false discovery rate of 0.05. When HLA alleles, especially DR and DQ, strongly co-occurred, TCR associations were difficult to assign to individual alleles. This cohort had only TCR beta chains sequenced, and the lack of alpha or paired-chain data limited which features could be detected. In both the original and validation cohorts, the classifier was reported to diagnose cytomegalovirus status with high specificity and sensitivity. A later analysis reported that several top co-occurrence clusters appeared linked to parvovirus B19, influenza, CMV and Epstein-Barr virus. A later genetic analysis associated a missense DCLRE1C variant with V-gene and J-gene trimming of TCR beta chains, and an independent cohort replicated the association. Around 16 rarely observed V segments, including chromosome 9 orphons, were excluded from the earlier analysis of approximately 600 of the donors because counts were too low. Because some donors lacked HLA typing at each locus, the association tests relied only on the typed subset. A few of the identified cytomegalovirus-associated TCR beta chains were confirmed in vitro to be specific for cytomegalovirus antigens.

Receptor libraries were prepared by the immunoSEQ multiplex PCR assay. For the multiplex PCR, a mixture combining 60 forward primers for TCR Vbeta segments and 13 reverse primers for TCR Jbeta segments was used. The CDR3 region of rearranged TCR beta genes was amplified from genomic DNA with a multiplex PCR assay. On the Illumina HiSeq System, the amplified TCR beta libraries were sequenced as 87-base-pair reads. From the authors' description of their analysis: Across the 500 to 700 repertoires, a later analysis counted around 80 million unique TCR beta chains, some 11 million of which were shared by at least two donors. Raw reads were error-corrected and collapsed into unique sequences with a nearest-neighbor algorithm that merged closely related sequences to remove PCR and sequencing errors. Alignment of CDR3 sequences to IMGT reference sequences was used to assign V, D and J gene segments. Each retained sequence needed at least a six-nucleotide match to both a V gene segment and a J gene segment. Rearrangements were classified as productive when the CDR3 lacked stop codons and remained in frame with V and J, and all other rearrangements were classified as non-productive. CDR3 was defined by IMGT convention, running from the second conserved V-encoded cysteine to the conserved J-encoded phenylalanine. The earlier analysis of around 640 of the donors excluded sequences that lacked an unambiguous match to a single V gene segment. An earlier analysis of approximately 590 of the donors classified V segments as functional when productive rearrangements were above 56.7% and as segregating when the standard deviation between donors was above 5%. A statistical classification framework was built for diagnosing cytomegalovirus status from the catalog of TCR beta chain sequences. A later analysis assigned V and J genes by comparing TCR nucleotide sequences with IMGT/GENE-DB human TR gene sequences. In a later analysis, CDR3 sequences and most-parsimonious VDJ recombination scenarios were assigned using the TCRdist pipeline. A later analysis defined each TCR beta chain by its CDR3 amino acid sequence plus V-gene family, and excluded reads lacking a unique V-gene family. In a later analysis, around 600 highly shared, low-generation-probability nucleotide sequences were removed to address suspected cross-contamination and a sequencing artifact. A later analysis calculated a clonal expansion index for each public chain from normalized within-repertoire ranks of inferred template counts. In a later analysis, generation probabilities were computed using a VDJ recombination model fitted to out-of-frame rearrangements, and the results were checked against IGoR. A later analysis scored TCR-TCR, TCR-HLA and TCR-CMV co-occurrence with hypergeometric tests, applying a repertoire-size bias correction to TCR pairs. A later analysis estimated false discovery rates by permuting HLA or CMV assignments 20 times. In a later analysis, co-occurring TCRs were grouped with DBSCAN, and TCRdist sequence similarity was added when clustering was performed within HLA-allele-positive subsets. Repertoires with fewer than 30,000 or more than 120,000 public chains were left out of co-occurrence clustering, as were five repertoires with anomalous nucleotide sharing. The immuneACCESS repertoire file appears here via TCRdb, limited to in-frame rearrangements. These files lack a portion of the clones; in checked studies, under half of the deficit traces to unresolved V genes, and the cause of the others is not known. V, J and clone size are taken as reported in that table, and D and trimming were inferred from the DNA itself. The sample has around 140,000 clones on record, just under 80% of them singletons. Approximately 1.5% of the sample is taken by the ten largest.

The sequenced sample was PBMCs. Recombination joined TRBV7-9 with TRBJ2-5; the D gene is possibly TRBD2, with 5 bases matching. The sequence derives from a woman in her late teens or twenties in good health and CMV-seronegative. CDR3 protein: CASSHDTRHRGSQYF. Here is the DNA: TGTGCCAGCAGCCACGATACACGACACCGGGGAAGCCAGTACTTC. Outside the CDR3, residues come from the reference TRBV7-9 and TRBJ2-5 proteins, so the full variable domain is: DTGVSQNPRHKITKRGQNVTFRCDPISEHNRLYWYRQTLGQGPEFLTYFQNEAQLEKSRLLSDRFSAERPKGSFSTLEIQRTEQGDSAMYLCASSHDTRHRGSQYFGPGTRLLVL.